The 21 T cell receptor beta chains listed next were all sequenced from one sample in a study of beta chain features in type 1 diabetes. Their antigens are not known. Study observations and caveats: All four CD4+ subsets of Type 1 diabetes patients contained TCRB CDR3s that were moderately but significantly shorter.

Every isolated RNA sample was fully reverse transcribed, so sequencing captured expressed TCRB transcripts. The assay was immunoSEQ multiplex PCR, and TCRdb's table has in-frame clones only and misses some. This sample yields about 130,000 clones, of which 9% are seen a single time; 0.75% belongs to the top ten. The sample was central memory CD4+ T cells from blood. The receptors originated from a man aged 25-45 years with type 1 diabetes.

This clone was found a few times. The genes are TRBV11-2 and TRBJ2-3; D may be TRBD2 (6 bases). Trimming stripped 2 bases from V and 0 bases from J, with 15 bases between. The germline gives CDR1 SGHAT, CDR2 FQNNGV. CDR3 size: 17 residues. The CDR3 sequence is CASSLWVMGTSTDTQYF. CDR3 DNA sequence: TGTGCCAGCAGCTTATGGGTCATGGGGACTAGCACAGATACGCAGTATTTT.

CDR3 DNA sequence: TGTGCCAGCAGTCTACGGGACAGCGGGTACAATGAGCAGTTCTTC. Its translation: CASSLRDSGYNEQFF. The chain is built from TRBV28 and TRBJ2-1, with D tentatively TRBD1 (7 bases). Germline lookup yields CDR1 MDHEN and CDR2 SYDVKM. Trimming stripped 5 bases from V and 4 bases from J, with 15 bases between. This CDR3 region has 15 residues.

This clone was counted between two and nine times. The rearrangement joins TRBV7-9 to TRBJ2-4; the match to TRBD2 covers 15 bases. Germline lookup yields CDR1 SEHNR and CDR2 FQNEAQ (reference sequence). The junction had 6 bases not matched to a gene; V was cut back by 4 bases and J by 8 bases. The CDR3 contains 16 residues. CDR3 amino acids: CASSYPGLAGGDIQYF. Here the CDR3 DNA reads TGTGCCAGCAGCTATCCGGGACTAGCGGGAGGTGACATTCAGTACTTC.

CDR3 loop: CATSSHTKETQYF. CDR3 nucleotide sequence: TGTGCCACCAGCAGCCACACAAAAGAGACCCAGTACTTC. The chain has TRBV15 and TRBJ2-5; no firm D call. This CDR3 contains 13 residues. The germline gives CDR1 LNHNV, CDR2 YYDKDF (reference sequence). V was pared by 3 bases and J by 3 bases, with 8 bases between.

The V call is TRBV19, the J call TRBJ1-6; D possibly corresponds to TRBD1 (5 bases). Trimming cost V 4 bases and J 8 bases, with 15 bases left between them. The CDR3 extends over 15 amino acids. Germline lookup yields CDR1 LNHDA and CDR2 SQIVND (reference sequence). Here the CDR3 reads CASSTSWTYDSPLHF. The DNA of the CDR3 is TGTGCCAGTAGTACAAGCTGGACATATGATTCACCCCTCCACTTT.

This clone was seen only a few times. The chain recombines TRBV27 with TRBJ1-5; TRBD1 matches at 7 bases. The V gene end was trimmed by 4 bases and the J gene end by 4 bases; junction bases not matched to a gene: 10. This CDR3 spans 16 amino acids. The germline V gene has CDR1 MNHEY and CDR2 SMNVEV (reference sequence). CDR3 sequence: CASSSWEGDRNQPQHF. CDR3 nucleotides: TGTGCCAGCAGTTCTTGGGAAGGGGACAGAAATCAGCCCCAGCATTTT.

This clone has only a few counts. The chain employs TRBV28 and TRBJ2-6; perhaps TRBD1 as D (5 bases). The CDR3 is made up of 15 amino acids. The germline V gene encodes CDR1 MDHEN and CDR2 SYDVKM. The V gene lost 4 bases and the J gene lost 4 bases, with 11 bases spanning the gap. CDR3 sequence (DNA): TGTGCCAGCAGTTCCGCAGGGTTCGGGGCCAACGTCCTGACTTTC. Its protein product is CASSSAGFGANVLTF. Drawing the rest from reference TRBV28 and TRBJ2-6, the complete variable domain is DVKVTQSSRYLVKRTGEKVFLECVQDMDHENMFWYRQDPGLGLRLIYFSYDVKMKEKGDIPEGYSVSREKKERFSLILESASTNQTSMYLCASSSAGFGANVLTFGAGSRLTVL.

This clone was recorded a few times. The chain carries TRBV28 and TRBJ2-3; D is uncertain. This CDR3 is built from 12 residues. V lost 3 bases to trimming and J lost 7 bases, with 8 bases between them. Germline lookup yields CDR1 MDHEN and CDR2 SYDVKM. CDR3 sequence: CASSFSANTQYF. Here the CDR3 DNA reads TGTGCCAGCAGTTTTAGTGCAAATACGCAGTATTTT.

This sequence joins TRBV29-1 and TRBJ2-2; D remains unclear. V was trimmed by 6 bases and J by 6 bases, leaving 8 bases between them. The CDR3 spans 11 residues. Looked up from germline, CDR1 is SQVTM and CDR2 is ANQGSEA. CDR3 nucleotides: TGCAGCGTCGCTGAGGCCGGGGAGCTGTTTTTT. Amino acid sequence: CSVAEAGELFF.

This clone has more than one count but fewer than ten. This sequence joins TRBV7-9 and TRBJ2-7; 8 nucleotides match TRBD1. CDR1 and CDR2 (germline): SEHNR, FQNEAQ (reference sequence). V gave up 5 bases and J gave up 6 bases; unmatched junction bases: 12. The CDR3 consists of 15 residues. The CDR3 DNA sequence: TGTGCCAGCAGCCCGAGTGGACAGGGAGGTTTCGAGCAGTACTTC. Amino acid sequence: CASSPSGQGGFEQYF.

This clone was counted between two and nine times. The chain links TRBV10-3 to TRBJ2-2, with 10 positions matching TRBD1. CDR3 length equals 14 residues. After removal of 4 bases from V and 7 bases from J, the junction contained 3 bases not matched to a gene. CDR1 is ENHRY and CDR2 is SYGVKD in the germline V gene. The CDR3: CAISADRGIGELFF. CDR3 coding DNA: TGTGCCATCAGTGCGGACAGGGGGATCGGGGAGCTGTTTTTT.

The rearrangement links TRBV18 to TRBJ2-3; D is perhaps TRBD1 (6 bases). The V end lost 5 bases, the J end lost 0 bases, and 9 bases lay between the germline ends. Germline-derived CDR1 and CDR2 are KGHSH and LQKENI. This CDR3 is 14 amino acids long. The CDR3 DNA sequence: TGTGCCAGCTCATCTCAGGGGAGCACAGATACGCAGTATTTT. As protein: CASSSQGSTDTQYF.

This clone has a handful of counts. This chain uses TRBV18 with TRBJ1-4, with TRBD1 as a possible D gene (5 bases). Trimming pared 6 bases from V and 8 bases from J, leaving 19 bases between. The CDR3 runs 15 residues. CDR1 and CDR2 from the germline V gene are KGHSH and LQKENI. The CDR3 is CASSPGDALGEKLFF. The CDR3 DNA reads as TGTGCCAGCTCTCCGGGGGACGCCCTCGGGGAAAAACTGTTTTTT.

The rearrangement joins TRBV23-1 to TRBJ1-4, with D possibly TRBD1 on 6 matching bases. TRBV23-1 is flagged as an ORF with uncertain function. The CDR3 spans 15 residues. Trimming took off 2 bases at V and 7 bases at J, with 14 bases between the two ends. CDR3 amino acids: CASSQRTGTSEKLFF. The CDR3 bases are TGCGCCAGCAGTCAACGTACAGGGACGAGTGAAAAACTGTTTTTT.

This clone was seen a handful of times. This chain connects TRBV9 to TRBJ1-1; 7 nucleotides agree with TRBD1. There are 16 residues in the CDR3. Germline CDR1 reads SGDLS; CDR2 reads YYNGEE. Trimming cost V 1 base and J 5 bases; bases outside gene matches: 11. The CDR3 spells CASSVQSGQEGTEAFF. The CDR3 DNA reads as TGTGCCAGCAGCGTACAATCCGGACAGGAGGGAACTGAAGCTTTCTTT.

A few counts support this clone. The V and J genes are TRBV29-1 and TRBJ2-5; 10 nucleotides align to TRBD1. The CDR3 covers 12 residues. Germline V CDR1 and CDR2: SQVTM, ANQGSEA. The trim removed 7 bases at V and 4 bases at J, leaving 3 bases unmatched. For the CDR3, the DNA is TGCAGCGGGACAGGGGGAGGAGAGACCCAGTACTTC. This codes for CSGTGGGETQYF.

The sample holds a few counts of this clone. The V and J genes are TRBV27 and TRBJ2-3; TRBD1 is a possible D gene (6 bases). The germline CDR1 and CDR2 sequences are MNHEY and SMNVEV (reference sequence). This CDR3 comprises 14 residues. V lost 2 bases and J 2 bases, leaving 8 bases between the germline ends. CDR3 protein: CASSLMGATDTQYF. The DNA of the CDR3 is TGTGCCAGCAGTTTAATGGGGGCCACAGATACGCAGTATTTT.

The chain joins TRBV11-2 to TRBJ1-2, with TRBD1 identical over 12 bases. Germline V CDR1 and CDR2: SGHAT, FQNNGV. The J segment lost 8 bases and the V segment lost 5 bases, leaving 9 bases of the junction unmatched. CDR3 length: 15 residues. CDR3: CASSKGTGGSRGYTF. CDR3 DNA: TGTGCCAGCAGCAAAGGGACAGGGGGCTCGAGGGGCTACACCTTC.

The table lists this clone with a few counts. The V and J genes are TRBV6-5 and TRBJ1-5; TRBD1 might be the D (6 bases). The CDR3 is 13 amino acids. V was cut by 6 bases and J by 5 bases, with 11 bases left in between. Germline lookup yields CDR1 MNHEY and CDR2 SVGAGI. CDR3 amino acids: CASSLDSHQPQHF. The CDR3, as DNA: TGTGCCAGCAGCCTGGACAGCCATCAGCCCCAGCATTTT.

This clone was seen a handful of times. This chain uses TRBV5-1 with TRBJ1-5, with D perhaps matching TRBD1 (5 bases). The CDR3 consists of 15 residues. Per the germline V gene, CDR1 is SGHRS and CDR2 is YFSETQ. Trimming removed 0 bases at V and 4 bases at J, with 11 bases between. In DNA form, the CDR3 reads TGCGCCAGCAGCTTGGGGCAGGGCGGTAATCAGCCCCAGCATTTT. This translates into CASSLGQGGNQPQHF.

The chain has TRBV7-2 and TRBJ1-5; D may be TRBD1 (5 bases). V was clipped by 6 bases and J by 0 bases, with 9 bases between them. CDR1 SGHTA and CDR2 FQGNSA come from the germline V gene. CDR3 length: 14 residues. The CDR3 region is CASSQQDSNQPQHF. The CDR3 nucleotides read TGTGCCAGCAGTCAACAGGATAGCAATCAGCCCCAGCATTTT.